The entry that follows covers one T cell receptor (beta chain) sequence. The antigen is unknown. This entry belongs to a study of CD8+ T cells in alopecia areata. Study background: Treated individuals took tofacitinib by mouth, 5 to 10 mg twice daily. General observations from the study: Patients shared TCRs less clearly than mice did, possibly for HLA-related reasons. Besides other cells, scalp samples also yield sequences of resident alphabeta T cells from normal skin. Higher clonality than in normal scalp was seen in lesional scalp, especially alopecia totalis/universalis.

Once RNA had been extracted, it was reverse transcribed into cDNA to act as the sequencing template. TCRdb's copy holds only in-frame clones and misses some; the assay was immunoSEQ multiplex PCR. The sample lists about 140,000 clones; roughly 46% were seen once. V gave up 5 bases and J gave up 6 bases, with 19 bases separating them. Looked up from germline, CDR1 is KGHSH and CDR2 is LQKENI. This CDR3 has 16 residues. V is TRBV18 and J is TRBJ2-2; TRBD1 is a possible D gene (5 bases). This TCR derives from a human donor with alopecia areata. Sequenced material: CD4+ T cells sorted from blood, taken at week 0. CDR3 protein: CASSTINRRGPGELFF. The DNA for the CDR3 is TGTGCCAGCTCAACCATAAACAGGAGAGGTCCCGGGGAGCTGTTTTTT.